These 15 T cell receptor beta chains originate from one sample sequenced in a study of blood T cell repertoires in COVID-19. Profiled with immunoSEQ multiplex PCR; TCRdb holds only in-frame clones, not every one. The sample contains roughly 330,000 clones, 85% to 90% of which appear only once. Sample: PBMCs or T cells enriched from blood (not recorded which). These receptors were collected from a woman in her late teens or twenties who had recovered from COVID-19.

The chain uses TRBV18 and TRBJ2-3, with a possible D match to TRBD1 (6 bases). With 3 bases removed from V and 0 bases from J, the gap between germline ends came to 13 bases. The CDR3 covers 16 residues. Germline CDR1 is KGHSH and CDR2 is LQKENI. The CDR3 nucleotides read TGTGCCAGCTCACCGTCCTACAGGGAGAGCACAGATACGCAGTATTTT. Protein sequence: CASSPSYRESTDTQYF.

The chain is built from TRBV19 and TRBJ1-4; unclear D gene. The V gene lost 7 bases and the J gene lost 2 bases, with 14 bases spanning the gap. The CDR3 is 15 residues long. In germline, CDR1 is LNHDA, CDR2 SQIVND (reference sequence). The CDR3 spells CASTAGLTTNEKLFF. The CDR3 bases are TGTGCCAGTACCGCGGGATTGACTACTAATGAAAAACTGTTTTTT.

The V and J genes are TRBV27 and TRBJ2-7; 7 positions match TRBD1. The CDR3 has 14 amino acids. In germline, CDR1 is MNHEY, CDR2 SMNVEV (reference sequence). V gave up 5 bases and J gave up 3 bases; unmatched junction bases: 7. CDR3 nucleotide sequence: TGTGCCAGCAGTCGACAGGGTCTTAACTACGAGCAGTACTTC. It is translated as CASSRQGLNYEQYF.

The chain couples TRBV3-1 (or the pseudogene TRBV3-2) to TRBJ1-5; 7 positions agree with TRBD1. The junction had 3 bases not matched to a gene; V was cut back by 0 bases and J by 4 bases. The CDR3 runs 15 residues. Germline lookup yields CDR1 LGHDT and CDR2 YNNKEL (reference sequence). Written as DNA, the CDR3 is TGTGCCAGCAGCCAAGATGCCAGGGGGAATCAGCCCCAGCATTTT. Protein: CASSQDARGNQPQHF.

V usage is TRBV19 and J usage is TRBJ2-7; D unresolved. The CDR3 loop spans 15 amino acids. Trimming removed 1 base at V and 2 bases at J, with 12 bases between. The germline gives CDR1 LNHDA, CDR2 SQIVND (reference sequence). The CDR3, as DNA: TGTGCCAGTAGTATAGTCGGTGAGGTCACCTACGAGCAGTACTTC. Protein product: CASSIVGEVTYEQYF.

This rearrangement joins TRBV10-1 to TRBJ2-1; D may be TRBD2 (6 bases). The CDR3 length is 13 residues. From germline, CDR1 is WNHNN and CDR2 SYGVQD (reference sequence). Trimming took 5 bases from V and 7 from J, leaving 12 bases between them. The CDR3 bases are TGCGCCAGCAGTCTTTCCGGGAGTAATGAGCAGTTCTTC. It codes for CASSLSGSNEQFF.

The chain employs TRBV18 and TRBJ2-5; 10 bases are a match to TRBD1. The CDR3 has 14 amino acids. J was trimmed by 5 bases and V by 4 bases; bases with no gene match: 4. Germline lookup yields CDR1 KGHSH and CDR2 LQKENI. The DNA for the CDR3 is TGTGCCAGCTCACAGGACAGGGGGGCGGAGACCCAGTACTTC. Translating it yields CASSQDRGAETQYF.

The chain joins TRBV11-2 to TRBJ1-5; the D is unclear. The V end was cut by 1 base, the J end by 4 bases, with 11 bases between. Germline CDR1 reads SGHAT; CDR2 reads FQNNGV. The CDR3 runs 15 residues. The CDR3 here is CASSLAPGYNQPQHF. For the CDR3, the DNA is TGTGCCAGCAGCTTAGCTCCAGGCTATAATCAGCCCCAGCATTTT.

The CDR3 protein is CASSLGAVSSYEQYF. The CDR3 DNA reads TGTGCCAGCAGCTTGGGGGCAGTGAGCTCCTACGAGCAGTACTTC. The genes are TRBV5-8 and TRBJ2-7; D not certain. This CDR3 has 15 amino acids. Trimming left V 0 bases short and J 0 bases short, with 10 bases between. CDR1 is SGHTS and CDR2 is YDEGEE in the germline V gene.

This clone was seen a handful of times. The J gene is TRBJ2-1, the V gene TRBV27, with D unclear. The V gene lost 9 bases and the J gene lost 1 base, with 16 bases spanning the gap. The germline CDR1 and CDR2 sequences are MNHEY and SMNVEV (reference sequence). CDR3 size: 15 residues. The CDR3 is CASNSIASSYNEQFF. The DNA of the CDR3 is TGTGCCAGTAATAGTATAGCATCATCCTACAATGAGCAGTTCTTC.

A word on this clone: Other DNA variants within this sample encode the same CDR3. The chain joins TRBV30 to TRBJ2-7; D unclear. From germline, CDR1 is GTSNPN and CDR2 SVGIG (reference sequence). V was trimmed by 2 bases and J by 0 bases, leaving 2 bases between them. The CDR3 spans 11 residues. The CDR3 DNA is TGTGCCTGGAGTCTCTCCTACGAGCAGTACTTC. It translates to CAWSLSYEQYF.

CDR3 coding DNA: TGTGCCAGCAGTGCGACAGGGTGGCATGAGCAGTTCTTC. Translation gives CASSATGWHEQFF. V is TRBV6-4 and J is TRBJ2-1; 7 bases fit TRBD1. CDR1 MRHNA and CDR2 SNTAGT come from the germline V gene. Unmatched junction bases numbered 5, after V lost 4 bases and J lost 8 bases. The CDR3 consists of 13 residues.

The rearrangement uses TRBV2 and TRBJ1-6; 7 bases match TRBD1. Germline values: CDR1 SNHLY, CDR2 FYNNEI. Trimming removed 2 bases from V and 7 bases from J; junction bases left unmatched: 5. The CDR3 loop spans 15 amino acids. The CDR3 DNA reads as TGTGCCAGCAGTGAAAGGGGGCTGGGGAATTCACCCCTCCACTTT. This codes for CASSERGLGNSPLHF.

This clone was found once. This chain uses TRBV10-2 with TRBJ1-1; perhaps TRBD1 as D (5 bases). CDR1 and CDR2 from the germline V gene are WSHSY and SAAADI. The length of the CDR3 is 13 residues. The V end lost 7 bases, the J end lost 3 bases, and 12 bases lay between the germline ends. The CDR3 DNA is TGCGCCAGCATGCAGGGCGCGTACACTGAAGCTTTCTTT. Its protein product is CASMQGAYTEAFF.

The sample holds a few counts of this clone. This chain joins TRBV2 and TRBJ1-5, with TRBD1 matching over 8 bases. The germline V gene has CDR1 SNHLY and CDR2 FYNNEI. The V segment lost 3 bases and the J segment 2 bases; nucleotides outside the gene matches: 3. The CDR3 loop spans 15 amino acids. CDR3 coding DNA: TGTGCCAGCAGTGAGGCGACAGGGGGCAATCAGCCCCAGCATTTT. Translating it yields CASSEATGGNQPQHF.